Here is one TCR beta chain with its context. No much larger clone exists at a distance of one base, and base qualities are not known. The data stem from a study of graft-versus-host responses after intestinal transplantation (dated by TCRdb to about 2021). Regarding the complete study: The transplants that recipients received were multivisceral, liver-intestinal, or isolated intestinal. Every recipient was given anti-thymocyte globulin induction, followed by approximately 3 years of maintenance tacrolimus and steroids. Graft-versus-host and host-versus-graft alloreactive T cell clones were tracked in the graft, circulation and bone marrow after intestinal transplantation using bulk TCR-beta CDR3 sequencing. To identify alloreactive clones, pre-transplant mixed lymphocyte reaction products were sequenced and then compared with unstimulated pre-transplant donor and recipient T cells. The cohort enrolled about two dozen intestinal transplant recipients, one of whom was a retransplant, and 3 patients without pretransplant specimens were excluded. A peak of at least 4% donor T cells among recipient peripheral blood mononuclear cells was the definition used for donor T cell macrochimerism. Samples from a few later patients were sequenced in-house on an Illumina MiSeq with MiXCR processing rather than by the commercial service.

Libraries came from the immunoSEQ multiplex PCR assay. For most patients, genomic DNA was isolated with the Qiagen DNeasy Blood and Tissue Kit and sent frozen to Adaptive Biotechnologies for TCR sequencing. For most patients, high-throughput TCR-beta CDR3 sequencing of genomic DNA was performed by Adaptive Biotechnologies. In the source study's methods: TCR sequencing data for roughly 20 patients were retrieved from Adaptive's ImmunoSEQ software; a few other patients were processed with MiXCR and VDJtools. To correct CD4 versus CD8 sorting errors, any sequence found in both subsets at a frequency ratio below 5:1 was removed. CDR3 nucleotide sequences shared by donor and recipient were removed because the origin of these sequences could not be assigned. To count as alloreactive, a clone needed at least 2-fold expansion over unstimulated cells and a minimum CFSE-low frequency of 0.002% (template counts) or 0.001% (read counts). A clone was considered mappable if detected in the sequenced pre-transplant spleen, lymph node, or MLR CFSE-low populations of the donor or recipient. The cumulative frequency of alloreactive clones was calculated as a percentage of all sequences, weighted by copy number. Entries here come from immuneACCESS through TCRdb and include only in-frame sequences with V and J called. Some clones fail to appear in such tables; in the studies checked, an unresolved V gene covers under half of the shortfall, and the cause of the remainder is unknown. V and J calls and clone size are those listed in that table; D and trimming were worked out from the DNA. The sample table contains tens of thousands of clones; only one count was recorded for about 41% of them. The ten top clones hold about 1.3% of the sample.

Paper-wide results and their limitations: GvH clones were found in recipient bone marrow, and some of the GvH clones appeared earlier in ileal mucosa or blood, which is consistent with an intestinal mucosal origin. In the allografts of patients with donor T cell macrochimerism, GvH to HvG T cell clonal ratios were high. Early after transplant, peak levels of circulating GvH clones were found to be associated with declines in HvG clones. The conclusions were limited by the relatively low number and heterogeneity of the intestinal transplant patients.

The intended sense of this specimen's time point label: cells obtained before transplantation from donor or recipient. In mixed lymphocyte reactions, around 200,000 CFSE-labeled pre-transplant responders were plated with around 200,000 irradiated violet-dye-labeled stimulators and cultured for about six days. After the mixed lymphocyte reaction, proliferating CD3+CD4+CFSE-low and CD3+CD8+CFSE-low responder cells were FACS-sorted on a BD Influx sorter. V trim: 0 bases; J trim: 2 bases; unmatched bases: 4. The germline V gene encodes CDR1 LGHNA and CDR2 YNFKEQ. The CDR3 has 16 amino acids, counting the end cysteine and phenylalanine. Just the 48-base CDR3 DNA is kept, in frame starting at base 1.

The source of this sequence is a human patient who was an organ donor for intestinal transplantation. The chain joins TRBV4-2 to TRBJ1-5; 7 central bases correspond to TRBD1. The source material was alloreactive CD8+ T cells from a mixed lymphocyte reaction culture, sampled before transplantation. The cell subset or site label of this sample denotes: CFSE-low proliferating T cells sorted from roughly 6-day pre-transplant mixed lymphocyte reaction (GvH or HvG direction). For the CDR3, the sequence is CASSQEEGARNQPQHF. The sequenced DNA: TGTGCCAGCAGCCAAGAGGAGGGGGCACGCAATCAGCCCCAGCATTTT.